This T cell receptor (beta chain) was captured in a study of CD8+CD57+ T cells in acquired aplastic anemia. Before being chosen for sequencing, patients had shown CD8+CD57+ cell expansion by flow cytometry. As concerns this clonotype: As yet, its antigen is unknown. This may be a read error, as it is one base from a much larger clone.

Per germline, CDR1 DFQATT and CDR2 SNEGSKA (reference sequence). The CDR3 consists of 13 residues. Points from the study as a whole: Total CD4+ and CD8+ pools in patients were more diverse than the CD8+CD57+ cells of those patients.

Genomic DNA acted as the template from which TCR beta VDJ combination and CDR3 sequence profiling were carried out. Using its own MiXCR run on the reads, TCRdb lists one record per CDR3 protein. The sample lists almost 20,000 distinct CDR3 sequences, 30% to 40% seen once, with approximately 87% in the top ten. V and J are TRBV20-1 and TRBJ2-7, with D tentatively TRBD1 (6 bases). This clonotype was obtained from a human donor with aplastic anemia. Sequenced: CD8+CD57+ T cells sorted from PBMCs. Stated subset: bead-enriched CD8+CD57+ effector memory T cells from SAA patients. CDR3 bases: TGCAGTGCTAGGTTCACAGGGACCTACGGGCAGTACTTC. It is translated as CSARFTGTYGQYF.